The present TCR beta chain was sequenced within a study of blood T cell repertoires in COVID-19. Study-wide background: Material from acute and convalescent COVID-19 was sourced from the United States, Italy and Spain.

V shed 7 bases and J shed 0 bases, with 19 bases lying between them. This CDR3 region has 18 residues. Germline V gene data show CDR1 as LNHDA and CDR2 as SQIVND (reference sequence). In the authors' methods: Amplification from reference gene primers served as the basis for estimated nucleated cell counts. Profiling relied on immunoSEQ multiplex PCR, and the TCRdb table lists in-frame clones only, not all of them. For V, J and clone size, that table is used; D and trimming come from the DNA. This sample has approximately 140,000 clones; 87% occur once, and the top ten carry 3.5% to 4.5%. The sequenced material came from peripheral blood. The V and J genes are TRBV19 and TRBJ2-6; D is perhaps TRBD1 (7 bases). This clonotype was obtained from a woman in her thirties or forties with acute or convalescent COVID-19. CDR3 coding DNA: TGTGCCAGTACTTTTGGAGGGGGCTCTTACTCTGGGGCCAACGTCCTGACTTTC. Translation: CASTFGGGSYSGANVLTF.